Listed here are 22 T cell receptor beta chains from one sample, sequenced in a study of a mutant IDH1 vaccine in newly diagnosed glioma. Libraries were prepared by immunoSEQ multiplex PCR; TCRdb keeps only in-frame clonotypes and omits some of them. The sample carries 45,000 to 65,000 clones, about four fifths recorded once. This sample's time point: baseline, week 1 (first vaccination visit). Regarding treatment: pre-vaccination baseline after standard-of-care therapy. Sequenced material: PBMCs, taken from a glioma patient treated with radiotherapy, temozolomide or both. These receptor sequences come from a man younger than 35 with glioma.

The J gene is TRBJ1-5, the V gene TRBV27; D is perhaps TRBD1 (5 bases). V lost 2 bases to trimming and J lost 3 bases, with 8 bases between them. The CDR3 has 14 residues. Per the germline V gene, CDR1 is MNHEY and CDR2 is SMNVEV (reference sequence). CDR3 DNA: TGTGCCAGCAGTTTAGGGACGGTCAATCAGCCCCAGCATTTT. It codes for CASSLGTVNQPQHF.

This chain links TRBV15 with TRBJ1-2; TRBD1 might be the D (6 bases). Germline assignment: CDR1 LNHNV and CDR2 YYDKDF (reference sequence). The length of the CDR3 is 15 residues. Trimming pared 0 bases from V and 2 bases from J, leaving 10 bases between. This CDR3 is CATSRERTGNYGYTF. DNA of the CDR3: TGTGCCACCAGCAGAGAGAGAACAGGGAACTATGGCTACACCTTC.

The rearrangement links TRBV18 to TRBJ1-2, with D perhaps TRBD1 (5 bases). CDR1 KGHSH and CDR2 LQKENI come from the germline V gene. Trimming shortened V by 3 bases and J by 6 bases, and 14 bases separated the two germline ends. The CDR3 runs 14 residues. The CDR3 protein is CASSPGANAHGYTF. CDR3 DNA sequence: TGTGCCAGCTCACCCGGGGCCAACGCACATGGCTACACCTTC.

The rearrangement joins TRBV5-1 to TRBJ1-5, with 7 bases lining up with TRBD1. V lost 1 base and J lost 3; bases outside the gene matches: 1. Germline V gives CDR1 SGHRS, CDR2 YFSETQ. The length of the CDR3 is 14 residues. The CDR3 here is CASSLTGVNQPQHF. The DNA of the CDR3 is TGCGCCAGCAGCTTGACAGGGGTCAATCAGCCCCAGCATTTT. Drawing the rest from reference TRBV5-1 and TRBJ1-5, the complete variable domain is KAGVTQTPRYLIKTRGQQVTLSCSPISGHRSVSWYQQTPGQGLQFLFEYFSETQRNKGNFPGRFSGRQFSNSRSEMNVSTLELGDSALYLCASSLTGVNQPQHFGDGTRLSIL.

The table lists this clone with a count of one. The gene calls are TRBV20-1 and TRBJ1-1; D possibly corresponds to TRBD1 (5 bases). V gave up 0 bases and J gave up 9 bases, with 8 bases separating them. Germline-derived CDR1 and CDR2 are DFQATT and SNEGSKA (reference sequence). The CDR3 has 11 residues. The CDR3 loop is CSARDPGQAFF. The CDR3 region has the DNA TGCAGTGCTAGAGACCCAGGGCAAGCTTTCTTT.

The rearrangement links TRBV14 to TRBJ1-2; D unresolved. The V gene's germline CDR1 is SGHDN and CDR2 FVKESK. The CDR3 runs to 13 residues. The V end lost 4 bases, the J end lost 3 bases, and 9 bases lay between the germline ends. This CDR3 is CASSPETYYGYTF. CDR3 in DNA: TGTGCCAGCAGCCCCGAGACTTACTATGGCTACACCTTC.

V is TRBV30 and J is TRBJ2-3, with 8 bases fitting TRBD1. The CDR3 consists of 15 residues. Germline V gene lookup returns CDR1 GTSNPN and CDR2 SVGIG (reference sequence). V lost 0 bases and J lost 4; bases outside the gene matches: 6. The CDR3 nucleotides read TGTGCCTGGAGTGTACTGAGACAGGGGTCAGATACGCAGTATTTT. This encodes CAWSVLRQGSDTQYF.

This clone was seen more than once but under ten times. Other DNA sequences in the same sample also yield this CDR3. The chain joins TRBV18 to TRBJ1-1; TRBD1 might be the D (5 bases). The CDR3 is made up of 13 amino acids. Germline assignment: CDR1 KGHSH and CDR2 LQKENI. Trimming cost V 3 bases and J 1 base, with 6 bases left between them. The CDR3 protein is CASSPQGNTEAFF. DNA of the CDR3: TGTGCCAGCTCACCTCAGGGGAACACTGAAGCTTTCTTT.

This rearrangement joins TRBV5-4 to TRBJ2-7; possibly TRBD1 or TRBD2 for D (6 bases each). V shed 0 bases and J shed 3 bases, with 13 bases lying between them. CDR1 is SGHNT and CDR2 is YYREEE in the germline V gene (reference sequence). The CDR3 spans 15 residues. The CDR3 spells CASSLGRGDIYEQYF. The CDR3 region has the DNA TGTGCCAGCAGCTTGGGACGCGGGGACATCTACGAGCAGTACTTC.

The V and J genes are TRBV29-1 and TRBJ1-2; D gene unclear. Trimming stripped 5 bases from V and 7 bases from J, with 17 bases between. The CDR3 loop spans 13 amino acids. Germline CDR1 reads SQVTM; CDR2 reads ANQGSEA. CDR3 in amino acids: CSVYRGAVFGYTF. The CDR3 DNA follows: TGCAGCGTTTACCGAGGCGCGGTTTTTGGCTACACCTTC.

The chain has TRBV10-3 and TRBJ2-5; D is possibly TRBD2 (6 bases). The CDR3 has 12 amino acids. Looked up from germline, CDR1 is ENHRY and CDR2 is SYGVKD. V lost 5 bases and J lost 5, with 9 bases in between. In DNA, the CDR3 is TGTGCCATCAGTCGGGAGACGGAGACCCAGTACTTC. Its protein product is CAISRETETQYF.

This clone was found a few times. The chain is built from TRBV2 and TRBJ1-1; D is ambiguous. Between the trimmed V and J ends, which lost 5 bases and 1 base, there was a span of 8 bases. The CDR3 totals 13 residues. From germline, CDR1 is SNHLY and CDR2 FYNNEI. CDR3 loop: CASSWEQNTEAFF. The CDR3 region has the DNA TGTGCCAGCAGTTGGGAACAGAACACTGAAGCTTTCTTT.

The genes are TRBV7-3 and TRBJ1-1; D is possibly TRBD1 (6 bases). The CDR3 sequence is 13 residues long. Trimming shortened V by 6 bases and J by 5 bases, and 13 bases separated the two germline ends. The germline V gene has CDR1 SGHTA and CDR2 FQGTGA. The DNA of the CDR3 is TGTGCCAGCAGTGGCGGGGGGCTTACTGAAGCTTTCTTT. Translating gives CASSGGGLTEAFF.

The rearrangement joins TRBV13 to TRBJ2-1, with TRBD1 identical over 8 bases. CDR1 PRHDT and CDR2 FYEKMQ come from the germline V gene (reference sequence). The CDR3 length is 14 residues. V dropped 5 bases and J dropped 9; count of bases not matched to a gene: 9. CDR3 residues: CASSPEQGVSEQFF. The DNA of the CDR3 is TGTGCCAGCAGCCCGGAACAGGGGGTGAGTGAGCAGTTCTTC. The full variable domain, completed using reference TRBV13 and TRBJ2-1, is AAGVIQSPRHLIKEKRETATLKCYPIPRHDTVYWYQQGPGQDPQFLISFYEKMQSDKGSIPDRFSAQQFSDYHSELNMSSLELGDSALYFCASSPEQGVSEQFFGPGTRLTVL.

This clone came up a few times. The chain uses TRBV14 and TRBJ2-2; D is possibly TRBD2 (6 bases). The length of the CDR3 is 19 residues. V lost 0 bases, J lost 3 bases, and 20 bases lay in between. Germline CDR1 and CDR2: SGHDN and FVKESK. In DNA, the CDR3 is TGTGCCAGCAGCCAAGATTTTGAGGGCGGAGGGGCGGACACCGGGGAGCTGTTTTTT. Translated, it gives CASSQDFEGGGADTGELFF. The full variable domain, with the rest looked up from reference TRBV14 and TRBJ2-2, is EAGVTQFPSHSVIEKGQTVTLRCDPISGHDNLYWYRRVMGKEIKFLLHFVKESKQDESGMPNNRFLAERTGGTYSTLKVQPAELEDSGVYFCASSQDFEGGGADTGELFFGEGSRLTVL.

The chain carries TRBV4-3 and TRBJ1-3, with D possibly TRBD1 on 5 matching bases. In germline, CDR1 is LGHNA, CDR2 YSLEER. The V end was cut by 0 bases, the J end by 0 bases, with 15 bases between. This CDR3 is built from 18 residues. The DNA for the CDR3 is TGCGCCAGCAGCCAAGATTGGGGGACGGTGAGCTCTGGAAACACCATATATTTT. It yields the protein CASSQDWGTVSSGNTIYF.

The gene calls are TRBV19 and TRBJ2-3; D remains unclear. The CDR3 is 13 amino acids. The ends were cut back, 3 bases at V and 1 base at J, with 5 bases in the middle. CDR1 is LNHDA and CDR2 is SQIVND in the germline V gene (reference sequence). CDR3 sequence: CASSILGTDTQYF. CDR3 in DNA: TGTGCCAGTAGTATTTTAGGCACAGATACGCAGTATTTT.

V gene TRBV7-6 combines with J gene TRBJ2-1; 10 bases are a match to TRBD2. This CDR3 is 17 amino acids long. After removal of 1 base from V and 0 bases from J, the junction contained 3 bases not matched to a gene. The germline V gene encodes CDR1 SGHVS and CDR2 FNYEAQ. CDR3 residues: CASSLVPSGSSYNEQFF. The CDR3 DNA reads TGTGCCAGCAGCTTAGTCCCTAGCGGGAGCTCCTACAATGAGCAGTTCTTC.

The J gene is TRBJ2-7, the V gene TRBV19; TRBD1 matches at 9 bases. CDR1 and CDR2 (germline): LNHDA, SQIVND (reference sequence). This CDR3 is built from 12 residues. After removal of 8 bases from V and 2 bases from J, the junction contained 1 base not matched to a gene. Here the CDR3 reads CASRQGAYEQYF. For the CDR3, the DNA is TGTGCCAGTCGACAGGGGGCCTACGAGCAGTACTTC. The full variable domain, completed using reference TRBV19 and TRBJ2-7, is DGGITQSPKYLFRKEGQNVTLSCEQNLNHDAMYWYRQDPGQGLRLIYYSQIVNDFQKGDIAEGYSVSREKKESFPLTVTSAQKNPTAFYLCASRQGAYEQYFGPGTRLTVT.

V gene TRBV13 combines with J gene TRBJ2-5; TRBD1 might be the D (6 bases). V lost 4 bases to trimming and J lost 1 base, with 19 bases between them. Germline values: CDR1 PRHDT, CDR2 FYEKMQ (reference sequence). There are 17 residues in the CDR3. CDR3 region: CASSSPDLGGLQETQYF. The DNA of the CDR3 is TGTGCCAGCAGCTCCCCCGACCTTGGGGGCCTCCAAGAGACCCAGTACTTC.

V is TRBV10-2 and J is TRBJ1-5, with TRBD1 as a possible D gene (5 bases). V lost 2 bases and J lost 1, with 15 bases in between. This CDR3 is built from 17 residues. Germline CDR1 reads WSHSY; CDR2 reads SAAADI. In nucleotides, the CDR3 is TGCGCCAGCAGTGAGCCGCCTCGCGGGGGAAGCAATCAGCCCCAGCATTTT. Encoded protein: CASSEPPRGGSNQPQHF.

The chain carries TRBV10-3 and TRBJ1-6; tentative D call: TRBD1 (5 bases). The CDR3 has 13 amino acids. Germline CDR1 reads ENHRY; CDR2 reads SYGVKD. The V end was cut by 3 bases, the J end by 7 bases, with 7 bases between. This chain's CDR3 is CAISEWGNSPLHF. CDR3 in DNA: TGTGCCATCAGTGAATGGGGGAATTCACCCCTCCACTTT.